One and the same sample provided the 27 T cell receptor beta chains below, sequenced in a study of T cell responses to AZD1222 COVID-19 vaccine. Assay used: immunoSEQ multiplex PCR; TCRdb lists only in-frame clones, some missing. The sample includes about 180,000 clones, around 88% seen only once; the top ten take roughly 0.5%. The input for sequencing was peripheral blood, taken on day 0 of AZD1222 vaccination. The receptors were gathered from an adult in good health.

The chain couples TRBV28 to TRBJ2-1, with 8 bases lining up with TRBD1. V was clipped by 2 bases and J by 3 bases; unmatched bases: 6. CDR3 size: 16 residues. Germline values: CDR1 MDHEN, CDR2 SYDVKM. In DNA, the CDR3 is TGTGCCAGCAGTTTACCCCTCAGGGGGCTCTACAATGAGCAGTTCTTC. This sequence encodes CASSLPLRGLYNEQFF.

J is TRBJ1-5 and V is TRBV27; no firm D call. V lost 5 bases to trimming and J lost 1 base, with 15 bases between them. In germline, CDR1 is MNHEY, CDR2 SMNVEV (reference sequence). The CDR3 covers 16 residues. CDR3 in amino acids: CASSPISGMSNQPQHF. Here the CDR3 DNA reads TGTGCCAGCAGTCCCATCTCAGGCATGAGCAATCAGCCCCAGCATTTT.

The rearrangement joins TRBV7-3 to TRBJ1-1, with D unclear. The CDR3 covers 14 residues. CDR1 is SGHTA, CDR2 FQGTGA, per germline. Trimming shortened V by 5 bases and J by 4 bases, and 14 bases separated the two germline ends. Here the CDR3 DNA reads TGTGCCAGCAGCACCATCCACGGGGTCACTGAAGCTTTCTTT. Translation: CASSTIHGVTEAFF.

V gene TRBV5-5 combines with J gene TRBJ1-4; possible D gene TRBD1, 5 bases. Germline V gene data show CDR1 as SGHKS and CDR2 as YYEKEE (reference sequence). V was pared by 1 base and J by 4 bases, with 17 bases between. The CDR3 covers 17 residues. CDR3 sequence reads: CASSLMWGRWGNEKLFF. The CDR3 coding sequence is TGTGCCAGCAGCTTGATGTGGGGCAGGTGGGGTAATGAAAAACTGTTTTTT.

The chain is built from TRBV3-1 (or the pseudogene TRBV3-2) and TRBJ1-6; 9 bases fit TRBD1. CDR3 size: 12 residues. V was pared by 4 bases and J by 13 bases, with 2 bases of the junction left unmatched. Germline CDR1 reads LGHDT; CDR2 reads YNNKEL (reference sequence). CDR3 protein: CASSRTGDPLHF. The CDR3 DNA is TGTGCCAGCAGCCGGACAGGGGATCCCCTCCACTTT.

The CDR3 here is CASSLGEGNGNTEAFF. In nucleotides, the CDR3 is TGCGCCAGCAGCTTGGGAGAGGGCAATGGGAACACTGAAGCTTTCTTT. J is TRBJ1-1 and V is TRBV5-1; D is uncertain. Trimming left V 0 bases short and J 1 base short, with 13 bases between. Germline V gene data show CDR1 as SGHRS and CDR2 as YFSETQ. The CDR3 totals 16 residues.

The V call is TRBV30, the J call TRBJ1-2; 7 bases agree with TRBD1. J was trimmed by 2 bases and V by 8 bases; bases with no gene match: 5. CDR1 is GTSNPN, CDR2 SVGIG, per germline (reference sequence). The CDR3 runs 12 residues. CDR3 DNA: TGTGCCGCGGGACAGCCAAACTATGGCTACACCTTC. Its protein product is CAAGQPNYGYTF.

The chain carries TRBV20-1 and TRBJ1-1; TRBD1 might be the D (5 bases). V was trimmed by 7 bases and J by 4 bases, leaving 10 bases between them. The CDR3 runs to 11 residues. Germline V gene data show CDR1 as DFQATT and CDR2 as SNEGSKA (reference sequence). CDR3 in amino acids: CSVRGTTEAFF. The DNA of the CDR3 is TGCAGTGTTCGCGGGACCACTGAAGCTTTCTTT.

The chain employs TRBV7-9 and TRBJ1-4, with D uncertain. This CDR3 spans 15 amino acids. Germline lookup yields CDR1 SEHNR and CDR2 FQNEAQ (reference sequence). The ends were cut back, 6 bases at V and 0 bases at J, with 11 bases in the middle. CDR3 region: CASSFGGTTNEKLFF. The CDR3 DNA is TGTGCCAGCAGTTTCGGAGGGACAACTAATGAAAAACTGTTTTTT.

The chain links TRBV6-2 or TRBV6-3 to TRBJ1-4; 7 nucleotides match TRBD1. V trimming: 6 bases; J trimming: 13 bases; junction bases outside the gene matches: 20. The CDR3 runs 16 residues. Germline V gene sequence: CDR1 MNHEY, CDR2 SVGEGT. The CDR3 reads CASSPPWASFPGGLFF. The CDR3 DNA reads as TGTGCCAGCAGCCCTCCCTGGGCATCATTTCCAGGGGGACTGTTTTTT.

V gene TRBV19 combines with J gene TRBJ2-5; tentative D call: TRBD2 (6 bases). Germline V gene sequence: CDR1 LNHDA, CDR2 SQIVND (reference sequence). Trimming left V 4 bases short and J 5 bases short, with 11 bases between. This CDR3 has 13 residues. CDR3 nucleotide sequence: TGTGCCAGTAGTACAGGGACTCGGGAGACCCAGTACTTC. Its protein is CASSTGTRETQYF. Combining the CDR3 with reference TRBV19 and TRBJ2-5 gives the whole variable domain DGGITQSPKYLFRKEGQNVTLSCEQNLNHDAMYWYRQDPGQGLRLIYYSQIVNDFQKGDIAEGYSVSREKKESFPLTVTSAQKNPTAFYLCASSTGTRETQYFGPGTRLLVL.

In its sample, this clone was seen once. V usage is TRBV19 and J usage is TRBJ2-5; D is unclear. Per germline, CDR1 LNHDA and CDR2 SQIVND (reference sequence). Trimming shortened V by 3 bases and J by 2 bases, and 13 bases separated the two germline ends. This CDR3 spans 15 amino acids. The DNA of the CDR3 is TGTGCCAGTAGTATTCATCCGGCACTTCAAGAGACCCAGTACTTC. As protein: CASSIHPALQETQYF.

This chain links TRBV7-9 with TRBJ2-7; D could derive from TRBD1 or TRBD2 (5 bases each). V lost 1 base and J 4 bases, leaving 14 bases between the germline ends. In germline, CDR1 is SEHNR, CDR2 FQNEAQ (reference sequence). CDR3 length: 15 residues. The CDR3: CASSLVGDVLYEQYF. Here the CDR3 DNA reads TGTGCCAGCAGCTTAGTAGGGGACGTCTTGTACGAGCAGTACTTC.

The J gene is TRBJ2-3, the V gene TRBV7-9, with 10 nucleotides matching TRBD2. This CDR3 is built from 16 residues. Germline loops: CDR1 SEHNR, CDR2 FQNEAQ (reference sequence). Germline trimming cut 2 bases from V and 5 bases from J; bases unmatched to any gene: 7. The CDR3 DNA is TGTGCCAGCAGCTTAAGCGGGGGGGCCTGGAAAGATACGCAGTATTTT. Its translation: CASSLSGGAWKDTQYF.

This chain links TRBV28 with TRBJ1-5, with 8 bases fitting TRBD1. Germline CDR1 reads MDHEN; CDR2 reads SYDVKM. Trimming at V came to 4 bases and at J to 2 bases, leaving 10 bases not matched to a gene. The CDR3 runs 17 residues. CDR3 sequence (DNA): TGTGCCAGCAGTTCCTTGAAACTGACAGGGGGCAATCAGCCCCAGCATTTT. Translating gives CASSSLKLTGGNQPQHF.

V gene TRBV24-1 combines with J gene TRBJ2-6; 10 nucleotides agree with TRBD1. The trim removed 5 bases at V and 2 bases at J, leaving 5 bases unmatched. The CDR3 sequence is 17 residues long. From germline, CDR1 is KGHDR and CDR2 SFDVKD. The CDR3, as DNA: TGTGCCACCAGTGTGGGGACAGGGGTCCCTGGGGCCAACGTCCTGACTTTC. Amino acids: CATSVGTGVPGANVLTF.

The chain uses TRBV7-8 and TRBJ1-4; D call uncertain. Germline lookup yields CDR1 SGHVS and CDR2 FQNEAQ. The CDR3 runs 12 residues. V lost 4 bases and J 6 bases, leaving 6 bases between the germline ends. In DNA, the CDR3 is TGTGCCAGCAGCTCCGGGCATGAAAAACTGTTTTTT. As protein: CASSSGHEKLFF.

J is TRBJ1-5 and V is TRBV19; TRBD1 matches 8 bases. Germline V gene data show CDR1 as LNHDA and CDR2 as SQIVND (reference sequence). There are 14 residues in the CDR3. J gave up 7 bases and V 5 bases, and 7 bases lay outside the gene matches. CDR3 in DNA: TGTGCCAGTAGTGCGGACAGGGTCCGCCAGCCCCAGCATTTT. Translation: CASSADRVRQPQHF.

This chain joins TRBV6-5 and TRBJ2-7; D remains ambiguous. The V end was cut by 7 bases, the J end by 7 bases, with 17 bases between. The germline CDR1 and CDR2 sequences are MNHEY and SVGAGI. The CDR3 contains 13 residues. As DNA, the CDR3 is TGTGCCAGCACCCAACCAGGCCCCGGGGAGCAGTACTTC. This sequence encodes CASTQPGPGEQYF.

The chain combines TRBV29-1 with TRBJ1-2; 7 bases agree with TRBD1. Germline V gene data show CDR1 as SQVTM and CDR2 as ANQGSEA. The CDR3 consists of 15 residues. Unmatched junction bases numbered 9, after V lost 5 bases and J lost 0 bases. The CDR3, as DNA: TGCAGCGTTTTTCTGACAGGGTACCCTAACTATGGCTACACCTTC. This gives the protein CSVFLTGYPNYGYTF. Complete variable domain (other parts from reference TRBV29-1 and TRBJ1-2): SAVISQKPSRDICQRGTSLTIQCQVDSQVTMMFWYRQQPGQSLTLIATANQGSEATYESGFVIDKFPISRPNLTFSTLTVSNMSPEDSSIYLCSVFLTGYPNYGYTFGSGTRLTVV.

The J gene is TRBJ1-4, the V gene TRBV4-2, with D tentatively TRBD1 (6 bases). V gave up 7 bases and J gave up 4 bases, with 16 bases separating them. This CDR3 region has 15 residues. CDR1 is LGHNA and CDR2 is YNFKEQ in the germline V gene. CDR3 sequence: CASTTGQGDNEKLFF. CDR3 in DNA: TGTGCCAGCACCACAGGGCAGGGCGATAATGAAAAACTGTTTTTT.

This clone was found once. This chain joins TRBV30 and TRBJ1-1; 7 bases are shared with TRBD1. CDR3 length equals 16 residues. V shed 1 base and J 0 bases; nucleotides not matched to a gene: 8. Germline values: CDR1 GTSNPN, CDR2 SVGIG (reference sequence). CDR3 in DNA: TGTGCCTGGAGTGGCGGAGTGGGACAGTTGAACACTGAAGCTTTCTTT. It codes for CAWSGGVGQLNTEAFF. The full variable domain, its missing parts supplied by reference TRBV30 and TRBJ1-1, is SQTIHQWPATLVQPVGSPLSLECTVEGTSNPNLYWYRQAAGRGLQLLFYSVGIGQISSEVPQNLSASRPQDRQFILSSKKLLLSDSGFYLCAWSGGVGQLNTEAFFGQGTRLTVV.

This clone was picked up one time. This chain links TRBV30 with TRBJ1-5; 7 nucleotides line up with TRBD1. Germline V lookup: CDR1 GTSNPN, CDR2 SVGIG (reference sequence). This CDR3 region has 15 residues. V shed 1 base, J shed 0 bases, and the junction held 3 bases outside the gene matches. The CDR3 spells CAWSGTGFSNQPQHF. CDR3 nucleotides: TGTGCCTGGAGTGGGACAGGCTTTAGCAATCAGCCCCAGCATTTT. The whole variable domain, filled in from reference TRBV30 and TRBJ1-5, reads SQTIHQWPATLVQPVGSPLSLECTVEGTSNPNLYWYRQAAGRGLQLLFYSVGIGQISSEVPQNLSASRPQDRQFILSSKKLLLSDSGFYLCAWSGTGFSNQPQHFGDGTRLSIL.

The chain links TRBV5-1 to TRBJ1-4, with TRBD1 as a possible D gene (5 bases). Between the trimmed V and J ends, which lost 4 bases and 0 bases, there was a span of 13 bases. The CDR3 covers 16 residues. Germline V lookup: CDR1 SGHRS, CDR2 YFSETQ. CDR3 protein: CASSRDGVATNEKLFF. DNA of the CDR3: TGCGCCAGCAGCCGGGACGGCGTGGCAACTAATGAAAAACTGTTTTTT.

This chain links TRBV6-2 or TRBV6-3 with TRBJ2-7; 9 nucleotides line up with TRBD1. Germline CDR1 and CDR2: MNHEY and SVGEGT. CDR3 length: 15 residues. J lost 1 base, V lost 4 bases, and 5 bases had no gene match. CDR3 sequence reads: CASSFSGTGSYEQYF. CDR3 DNA: TGTGCCAGCAGTTTCTCCGGGACAGGGTCCTACGAGCAGTACTTC.

The chain is built from TRBV30 and TRBJ1-4, with a possible D match to TRBD1 (6 bases). Germline CDR1 is GTSNPN and CDR2 is SVGIG (reference sequence). V was shortened by 4 bases and J by 8 bases, with 20 bases between the two germline ends. The CDR3 has 15 amino acids. The DNA of the CDR3 is TGTGCCTGGAAAACCAAACAGGGTAGGGGGGAAAAACTGTTTTTT. Residues: CAWKTKQGRGEKLFF.

The chain carries TRBV13 and TRBJ1-1; perhaps TRBD1 as D (6 bases). Trimming removed 5 bases from V and 1 base from J, with 17 bases in between. Germline lookup yields CDR1 PRHDT and CDR2 FYEKMQ (reference sequence). This CDR3 has 16 residues. The CDR3 coding sequence is TGTGCCAGCAGCCCCGGGACGGGACAATGGAACACTGAAGCTTTCTTT. This encodes CASSPGTGQWNTEAFF.